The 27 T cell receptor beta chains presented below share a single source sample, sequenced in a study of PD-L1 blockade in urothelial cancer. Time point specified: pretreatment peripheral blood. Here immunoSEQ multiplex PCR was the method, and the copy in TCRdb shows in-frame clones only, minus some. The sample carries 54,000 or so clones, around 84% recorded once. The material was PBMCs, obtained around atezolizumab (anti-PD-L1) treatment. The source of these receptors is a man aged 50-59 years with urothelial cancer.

The CDR3 is CSVNPSQETQYF. DNA for the CDR3: TGCAGCGTTAATCCCTCCCAAGAGACCCAGTACTTC. The chain employs TRBV29-1 and TRBJ2-5; D not certain. V was cut by 5 bases and J by 1 base, with 8 bases left in between. The CDR3 totals 12 residues. Per the germline V gene, CDR1 is SQVTM and CDR2 is ANQGSEA.

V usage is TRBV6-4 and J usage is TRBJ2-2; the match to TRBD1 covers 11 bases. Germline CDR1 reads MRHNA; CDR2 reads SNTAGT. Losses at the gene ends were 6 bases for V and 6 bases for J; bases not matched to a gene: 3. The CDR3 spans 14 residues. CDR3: CASRTGQGAGELFF. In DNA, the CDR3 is TGTGCCAGCAGAACGGGACAGGGGGCCGGGGAGCTGTTTTTT.

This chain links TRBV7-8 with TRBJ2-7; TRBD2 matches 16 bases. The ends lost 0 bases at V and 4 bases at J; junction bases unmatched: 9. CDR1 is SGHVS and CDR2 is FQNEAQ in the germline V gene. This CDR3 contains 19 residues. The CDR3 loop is CASSLAQTGTSGGGYEQYF. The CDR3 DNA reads TGTGCCAGCAGCTTAGCCCAGACCGGGACTAGCGGGGGGGGGTACGAGCAGTACTTC.

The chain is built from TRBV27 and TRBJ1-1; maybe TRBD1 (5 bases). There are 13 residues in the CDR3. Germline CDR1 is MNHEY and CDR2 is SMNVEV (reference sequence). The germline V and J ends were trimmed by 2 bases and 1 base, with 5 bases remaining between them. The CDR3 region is CASSLGQNTEAFF. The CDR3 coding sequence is TGTGCCAGCAGTTTAGGACAGAACACTGAAGCTTTCTTT.

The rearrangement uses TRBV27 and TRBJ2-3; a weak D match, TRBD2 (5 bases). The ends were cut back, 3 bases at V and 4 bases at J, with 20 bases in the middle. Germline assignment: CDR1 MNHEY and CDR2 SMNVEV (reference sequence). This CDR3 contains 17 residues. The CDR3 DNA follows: TGTGCCAGCAGTTTGCTGCCGGGGAGTCTTGCGGCAGATACGCAGTATTTT. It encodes CASSLLPGSLAADTQYF.

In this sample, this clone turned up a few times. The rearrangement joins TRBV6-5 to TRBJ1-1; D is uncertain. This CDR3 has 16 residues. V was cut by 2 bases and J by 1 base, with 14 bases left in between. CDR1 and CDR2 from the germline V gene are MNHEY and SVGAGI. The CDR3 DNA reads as TGTGCCAGCAGTTACCGGAGGACCGTAAGGAACACTGAAGCTTTCTTT. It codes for CASSYRRTVRNTEAFF.

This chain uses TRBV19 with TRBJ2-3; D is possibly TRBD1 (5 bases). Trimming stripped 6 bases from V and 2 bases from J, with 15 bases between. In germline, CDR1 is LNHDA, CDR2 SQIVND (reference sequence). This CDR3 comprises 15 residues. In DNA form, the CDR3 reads TGTGCCAGTAGGCCCCTGCGACAGAACACAGATACGCAGTATTTT. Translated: CASRPLRQNTDTQYF.

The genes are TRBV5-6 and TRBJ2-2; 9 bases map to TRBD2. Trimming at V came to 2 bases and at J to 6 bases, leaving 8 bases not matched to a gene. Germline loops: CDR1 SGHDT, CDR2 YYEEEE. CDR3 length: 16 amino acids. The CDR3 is CASSFMGLAGPGELFF. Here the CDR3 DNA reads TGTGCCAGCAGCTTTATGGGTCTAGCGGGGCCCGGGGAGCTGTTTTTT. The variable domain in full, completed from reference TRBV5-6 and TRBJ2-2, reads DAGVTQSPTHLIKTRGQQVTLRCSPKSGHDTVSWYQQALGQGPQFIFQYYEEEERQRGNFPDRFSGHQFPNYSSELNVNALLLGDSALYLCASSFMGLAGPGELFFGEGSRLTVL.

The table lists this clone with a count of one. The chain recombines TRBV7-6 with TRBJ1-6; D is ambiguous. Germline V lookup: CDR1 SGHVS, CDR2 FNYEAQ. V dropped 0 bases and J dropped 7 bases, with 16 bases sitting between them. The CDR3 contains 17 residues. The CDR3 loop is CASSLARAPGWNSPLHF. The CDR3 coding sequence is TGTGCCAGCAGCTTAGCGAGGGCCCCCGGTTGGAATTCACCCCTCCACTTT.

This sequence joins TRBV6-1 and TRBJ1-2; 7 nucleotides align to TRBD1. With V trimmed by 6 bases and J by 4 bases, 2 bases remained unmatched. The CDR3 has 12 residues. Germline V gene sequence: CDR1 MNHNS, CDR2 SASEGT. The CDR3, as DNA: TGTGCCAGCAGGACAGGGAGCTATGGCTACACCTTC. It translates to CASRTGSYGYTF.

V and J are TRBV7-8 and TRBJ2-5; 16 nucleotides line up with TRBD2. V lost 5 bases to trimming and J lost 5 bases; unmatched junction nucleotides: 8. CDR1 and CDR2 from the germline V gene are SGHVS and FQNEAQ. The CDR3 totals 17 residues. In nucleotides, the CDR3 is TGTGCCAGCAGCAATCCGGGACTAGCGGGAGGGTTGGAGACCCAGTACTTC. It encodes CASSNPGLAGGLETQYF.

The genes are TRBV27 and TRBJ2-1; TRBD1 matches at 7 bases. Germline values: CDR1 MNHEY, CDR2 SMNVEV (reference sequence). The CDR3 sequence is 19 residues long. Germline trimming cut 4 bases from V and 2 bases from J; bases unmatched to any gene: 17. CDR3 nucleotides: TGTGCCAGCAGTTCCCTAAGCTCGATGACAGGGATACCCTACAATGAGCAGTTCTTC. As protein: CASSSLSSMTGIPYNEQFF.

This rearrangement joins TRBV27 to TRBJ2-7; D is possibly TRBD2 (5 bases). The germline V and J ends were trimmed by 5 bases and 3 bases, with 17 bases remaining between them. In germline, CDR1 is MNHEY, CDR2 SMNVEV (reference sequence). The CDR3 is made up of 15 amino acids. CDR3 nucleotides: TGTGCCAGCAGTCCCCGAGGGAGTTATCACTACGAGCAGTACTTC. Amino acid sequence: CASSPRGSYHYEQYF.

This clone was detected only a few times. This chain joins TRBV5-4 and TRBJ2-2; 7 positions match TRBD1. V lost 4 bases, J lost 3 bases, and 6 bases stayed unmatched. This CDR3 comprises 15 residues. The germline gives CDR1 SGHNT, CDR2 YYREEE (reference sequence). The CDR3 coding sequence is TGTGCCAGCAGCCCCAACAGGGGAGACACCGGGGAGCTGTTTTTT. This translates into CASSPNRGDTGELFF.

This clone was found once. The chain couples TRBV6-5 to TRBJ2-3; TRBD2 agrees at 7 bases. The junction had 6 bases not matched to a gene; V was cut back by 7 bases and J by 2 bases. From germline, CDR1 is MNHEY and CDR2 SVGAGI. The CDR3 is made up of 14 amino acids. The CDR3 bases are TGTGCCAGCATCCCGGGGGGAAACACAGATACGCAGTATTTT. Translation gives CASIPGGNTDTQYF.

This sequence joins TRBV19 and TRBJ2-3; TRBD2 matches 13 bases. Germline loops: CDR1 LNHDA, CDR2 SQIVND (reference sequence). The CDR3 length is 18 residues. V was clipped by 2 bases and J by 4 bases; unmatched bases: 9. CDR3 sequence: CASSIFRTSGSVSDTQYF. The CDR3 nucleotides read TGTGCCAGTAGTATATTCAGGACTAGCGGGAGTGTCTCAGATACGCAGTATTTT.

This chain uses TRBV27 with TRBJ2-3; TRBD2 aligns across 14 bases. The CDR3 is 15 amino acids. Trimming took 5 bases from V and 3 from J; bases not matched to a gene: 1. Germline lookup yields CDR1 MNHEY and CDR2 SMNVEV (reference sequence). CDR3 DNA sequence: TGTGCCAGCAGTAGGACTAGCGGGAGGACAGATACGCAGTATTTT. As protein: CASSRTSGRTDTQYF.

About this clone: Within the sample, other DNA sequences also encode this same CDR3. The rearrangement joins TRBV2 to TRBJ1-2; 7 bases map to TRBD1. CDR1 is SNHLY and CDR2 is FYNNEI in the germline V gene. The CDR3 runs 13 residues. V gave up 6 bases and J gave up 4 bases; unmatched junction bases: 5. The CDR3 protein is CASSEGQPYGYTF. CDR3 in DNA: TGTGCCAGCAGCGAGGGACAGCCCTATGGCTACACCTTC.

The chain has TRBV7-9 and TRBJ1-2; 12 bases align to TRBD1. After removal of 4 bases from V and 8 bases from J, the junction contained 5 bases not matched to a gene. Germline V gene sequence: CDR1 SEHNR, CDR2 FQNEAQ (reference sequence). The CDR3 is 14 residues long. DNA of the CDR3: TGTGCCAGCAGCTCGTTAGGGACAGGGGGCGGCTACACCTTC. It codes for CASSSLGTGGGYTF.

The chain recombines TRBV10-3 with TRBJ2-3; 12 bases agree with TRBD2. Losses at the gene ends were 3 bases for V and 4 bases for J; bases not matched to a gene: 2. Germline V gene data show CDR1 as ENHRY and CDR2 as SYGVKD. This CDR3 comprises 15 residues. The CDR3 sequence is CAISDLAGGPDTQYF. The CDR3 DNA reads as TGTGCCATCAGTGACCTAGCGGGGGGGCCAGATACGCAGTATTTT.

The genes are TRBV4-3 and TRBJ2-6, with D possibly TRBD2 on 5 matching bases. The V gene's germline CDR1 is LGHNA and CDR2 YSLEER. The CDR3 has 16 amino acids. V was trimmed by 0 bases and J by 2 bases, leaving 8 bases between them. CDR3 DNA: TGCGCCAGCAGCCAAGATCCCGGGGCTGGGGCCAACGTCCTGACTTTC. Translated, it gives CASSQDPGAGANVLTF.

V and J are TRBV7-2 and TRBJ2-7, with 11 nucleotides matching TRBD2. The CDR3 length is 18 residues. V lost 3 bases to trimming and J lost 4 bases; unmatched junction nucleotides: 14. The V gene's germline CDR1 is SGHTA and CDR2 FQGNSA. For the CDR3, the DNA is TGTGCCAGCAGCTTCCGTCCCAACCCGGGACTAGCGGTTTACGAGCAGTACTTC. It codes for CASSFRPNPGLAVYEQYF.

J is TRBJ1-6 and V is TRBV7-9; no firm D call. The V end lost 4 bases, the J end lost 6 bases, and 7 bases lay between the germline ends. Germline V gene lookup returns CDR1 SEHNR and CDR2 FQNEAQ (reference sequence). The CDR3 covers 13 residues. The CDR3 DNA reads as TGTGCCAGCAGCTACGGGTTTAATTCACCCCTCCACTTT. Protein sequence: CASSYGFNSPLHF.

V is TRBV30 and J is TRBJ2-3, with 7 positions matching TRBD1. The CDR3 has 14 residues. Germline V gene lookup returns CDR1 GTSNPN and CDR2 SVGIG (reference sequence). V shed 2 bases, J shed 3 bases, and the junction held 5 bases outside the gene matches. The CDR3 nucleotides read TGTGCCTGGAGTTTAGCCAGGGGGACAGATACGCAGTATTTT. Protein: CAWSLARGTDTQYF.

The chain's CDR3 is CASSILAGGSTEAFF. CDR3 nucleotide sequence: TGTGCCAGTAGTATACTGGCAGGGGGGTCCACTGAAGCTTTCTTT. This chain links TRBV19 with TRBJ1-1, with 7 bases lining up with TRBD1. Looked up from germline, CDR1 is LNHDA and CDR2 is SQIVND (reference sequence). The J segment lost 4 bases and the V segment lost 2 bases, leaving 7 bases of the junction unmatched. CDR3 length: 15 residues. Full variable domain (outside the CDR3, taken from reference TRBV19 and TRBJ1-1): DGGITQSPKYLFRKEGQNVTLSCEQNLNHDAMYWYRQDPGQGLRLIYYSQIVNDFQKGDIAEGYSVSREKKESFPLTVTSAQKNPTAFYLCASSILAGGSTEAFFGQGTRLTVV.

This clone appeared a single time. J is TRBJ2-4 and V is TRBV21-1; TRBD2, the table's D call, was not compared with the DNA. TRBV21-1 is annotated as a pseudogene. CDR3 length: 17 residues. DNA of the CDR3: TGTGCCAGCAGCAAAGCCCCCGGACGGGGATTAATGAACATTCAGTACTTC. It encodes CASSKAPGRGLMNIQYF.

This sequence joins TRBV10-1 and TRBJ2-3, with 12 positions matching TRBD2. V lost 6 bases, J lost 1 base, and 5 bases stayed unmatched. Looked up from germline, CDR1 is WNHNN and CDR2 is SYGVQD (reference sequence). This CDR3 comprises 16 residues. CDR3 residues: CASSPLAGGGTDTQYF. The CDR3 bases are TGCGCCAGCAGCCCCCTAGCGGGGGGGGGCACAGATACGCAGTATTTT.